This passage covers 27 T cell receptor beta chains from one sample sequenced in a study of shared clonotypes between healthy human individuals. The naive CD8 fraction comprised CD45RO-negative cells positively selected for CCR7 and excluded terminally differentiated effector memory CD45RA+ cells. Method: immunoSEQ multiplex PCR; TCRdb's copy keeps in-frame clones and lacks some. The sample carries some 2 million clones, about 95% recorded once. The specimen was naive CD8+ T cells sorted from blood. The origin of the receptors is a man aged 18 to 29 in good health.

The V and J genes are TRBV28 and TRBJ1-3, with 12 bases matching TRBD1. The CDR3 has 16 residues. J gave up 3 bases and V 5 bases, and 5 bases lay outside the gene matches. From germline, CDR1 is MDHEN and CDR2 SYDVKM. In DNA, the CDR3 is TGTGCCAGCAGTGTGGGACAGGGGGCTTTTGGAAACACCATATATTTT. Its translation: CASSVGQGAFGNTIYF. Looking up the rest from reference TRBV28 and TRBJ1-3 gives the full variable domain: DVKVTQSSRYLVKRTGEKVFLECVQDMDHENMFWYRQDPGLGLRLIYFSYDVKMKEKGDIPEGYSVSREKKERFSLILESASTNQTSMYLCASSVGQGAFGNTIYFGEGSWLTVV.

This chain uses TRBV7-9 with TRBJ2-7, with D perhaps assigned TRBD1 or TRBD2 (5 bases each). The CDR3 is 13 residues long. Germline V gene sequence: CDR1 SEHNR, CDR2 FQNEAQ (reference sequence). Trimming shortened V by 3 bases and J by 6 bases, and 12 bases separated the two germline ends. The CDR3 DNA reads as TGTGCCAGCAGCTTGCCGGGACCCGGCGAGCAGTACTTC. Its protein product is CASSLPGPGEQYF.

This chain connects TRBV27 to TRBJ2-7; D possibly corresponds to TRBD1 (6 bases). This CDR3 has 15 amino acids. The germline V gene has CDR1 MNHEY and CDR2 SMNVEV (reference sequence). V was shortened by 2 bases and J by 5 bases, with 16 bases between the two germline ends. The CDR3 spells CASSLEGHPKHEQYF. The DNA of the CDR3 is TGTGCCAGCAGTTTAGAGGGACACCCGAAGCACGAGCAGTACTTC.

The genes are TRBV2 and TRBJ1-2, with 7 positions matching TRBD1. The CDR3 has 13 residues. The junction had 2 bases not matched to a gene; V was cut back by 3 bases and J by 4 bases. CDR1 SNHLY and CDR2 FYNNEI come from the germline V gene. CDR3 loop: CASSDQGGYGYTF. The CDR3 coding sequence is TGTGCCAGCAGTGACCAGGGGGGCTATGGCTACACCTTC.

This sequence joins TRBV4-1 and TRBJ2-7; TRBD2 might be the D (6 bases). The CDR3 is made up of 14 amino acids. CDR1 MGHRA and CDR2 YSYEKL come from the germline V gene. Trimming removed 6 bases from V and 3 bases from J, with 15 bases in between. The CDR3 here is CASSLASEYYEQYF. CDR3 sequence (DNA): TGCGCCAGCAGTCTCGCTAGCGAGTACTACGAGCAGTACTTC.

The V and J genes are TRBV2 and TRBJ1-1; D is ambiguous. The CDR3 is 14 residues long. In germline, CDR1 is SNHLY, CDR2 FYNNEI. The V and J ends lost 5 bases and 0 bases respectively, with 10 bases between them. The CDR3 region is CASSKGAVNTEAFF. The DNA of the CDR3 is TGTGCCAGCAGTAAGGGTGCGGTGAACACTGAAGCTTTCTTT.

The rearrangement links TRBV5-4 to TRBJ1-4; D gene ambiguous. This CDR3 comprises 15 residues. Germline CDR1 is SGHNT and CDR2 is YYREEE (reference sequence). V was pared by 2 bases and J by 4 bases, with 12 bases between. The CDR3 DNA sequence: TGTGCCAGCAGCTTTGTAGGGCTCGGTAATGAAAAACTGTTTTTT. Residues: CASSFVGLGNEKLFF.

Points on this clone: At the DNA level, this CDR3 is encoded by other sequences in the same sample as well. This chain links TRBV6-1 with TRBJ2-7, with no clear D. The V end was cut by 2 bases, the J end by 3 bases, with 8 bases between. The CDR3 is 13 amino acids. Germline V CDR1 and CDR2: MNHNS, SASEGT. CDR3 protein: CASSEYRDYEQYF. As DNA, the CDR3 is TGTGCCAGCAGTGAATACAGAGACTACGAGCAGTACTTC.

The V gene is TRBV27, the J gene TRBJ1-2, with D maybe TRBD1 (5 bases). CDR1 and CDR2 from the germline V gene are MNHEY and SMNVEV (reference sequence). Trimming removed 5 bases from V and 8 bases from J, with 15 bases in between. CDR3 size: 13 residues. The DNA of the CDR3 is TGTGCCAGCAGTCCCCTGGGGGGGGACGGCTACACCTTC. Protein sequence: CASSPLGGDGYTF.

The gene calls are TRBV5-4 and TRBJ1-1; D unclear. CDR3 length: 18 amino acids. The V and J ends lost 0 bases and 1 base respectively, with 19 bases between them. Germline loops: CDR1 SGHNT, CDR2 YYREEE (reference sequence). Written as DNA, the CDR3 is TGTGCCAGCAGCTTGGGTGCGGCGACACCCTCATCGAACACTGAAGCTTTCTTT. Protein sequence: CASSLGAATPSSNTEAFF.

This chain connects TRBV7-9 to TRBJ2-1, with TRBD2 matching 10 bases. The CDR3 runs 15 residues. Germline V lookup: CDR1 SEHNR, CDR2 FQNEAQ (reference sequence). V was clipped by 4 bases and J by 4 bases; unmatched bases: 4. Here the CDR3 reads CASSWGTSEYNEQFF. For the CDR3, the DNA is TGTGCCAGCAGCTGGGGGACTAGCGAGTACAATGAGCAGTTCTTC.

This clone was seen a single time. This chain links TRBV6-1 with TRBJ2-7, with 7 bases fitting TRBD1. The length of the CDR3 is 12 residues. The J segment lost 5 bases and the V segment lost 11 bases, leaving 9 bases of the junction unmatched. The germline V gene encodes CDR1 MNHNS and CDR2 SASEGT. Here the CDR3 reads CAGGMTGNEQYF. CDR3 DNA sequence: TGTGCCGGCGGTATGACAGGGAACGAGCAGTACTTC.

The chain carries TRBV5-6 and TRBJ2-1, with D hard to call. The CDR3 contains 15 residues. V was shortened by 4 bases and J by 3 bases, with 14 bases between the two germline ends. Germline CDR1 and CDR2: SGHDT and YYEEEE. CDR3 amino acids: CASSQTADLYNEQFF. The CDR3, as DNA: TGTGCCAGCAGCCAGACCGCCGACCTCTACAATGAGCAGTTCTTC.

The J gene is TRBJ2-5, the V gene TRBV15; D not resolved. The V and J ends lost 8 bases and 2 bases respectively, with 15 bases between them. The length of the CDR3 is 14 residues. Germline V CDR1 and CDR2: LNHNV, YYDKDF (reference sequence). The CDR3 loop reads CATSAGKMQETQYF. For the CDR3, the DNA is TGTGCCACCTCGGCCGGAAAGATGCAAGAGACCCAGTACTTC.

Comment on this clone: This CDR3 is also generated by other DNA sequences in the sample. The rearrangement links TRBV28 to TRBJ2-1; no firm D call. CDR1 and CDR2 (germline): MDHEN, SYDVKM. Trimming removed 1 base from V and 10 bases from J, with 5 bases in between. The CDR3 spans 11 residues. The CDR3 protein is CASSLLNEQFF. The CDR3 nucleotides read TGTGCCAGCAGTTTATTAAACGAGCAGTTCTTC.

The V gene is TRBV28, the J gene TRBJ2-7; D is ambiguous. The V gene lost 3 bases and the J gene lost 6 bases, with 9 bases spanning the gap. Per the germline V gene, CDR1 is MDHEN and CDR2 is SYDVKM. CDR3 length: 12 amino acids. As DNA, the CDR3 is TGTGCCAGCAGTTTCCGCCTCTTCGAGCAGTACTTC. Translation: CASSFRLFEQYF.

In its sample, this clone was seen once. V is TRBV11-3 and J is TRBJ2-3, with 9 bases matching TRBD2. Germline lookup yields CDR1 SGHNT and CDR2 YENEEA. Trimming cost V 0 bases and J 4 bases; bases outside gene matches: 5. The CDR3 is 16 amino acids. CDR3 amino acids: CASSLEAGGAADTQYF. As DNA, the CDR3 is TGTGCCAGCAGCTTAGAGGCGGGAGGGGCGGCAGATACGCAGTATTTT.

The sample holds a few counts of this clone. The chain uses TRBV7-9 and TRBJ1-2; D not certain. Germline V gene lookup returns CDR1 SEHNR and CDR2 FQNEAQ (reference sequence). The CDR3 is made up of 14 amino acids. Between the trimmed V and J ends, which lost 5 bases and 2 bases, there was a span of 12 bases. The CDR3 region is CASSPIGLNYGYTF. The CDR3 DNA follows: TGTGCCAGCAGCCCAATAGGCCTCAACTATGGCTACACCTTC.

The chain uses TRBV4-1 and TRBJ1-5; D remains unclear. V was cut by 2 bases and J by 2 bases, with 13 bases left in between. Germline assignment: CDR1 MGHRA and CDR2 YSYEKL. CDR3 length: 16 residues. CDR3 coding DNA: TGCGCCAGCAGCCAACTCGCACAAGAGGGCAATCAGCCCCAGCATTTT. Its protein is CASSQLAQEGNQPQHF.

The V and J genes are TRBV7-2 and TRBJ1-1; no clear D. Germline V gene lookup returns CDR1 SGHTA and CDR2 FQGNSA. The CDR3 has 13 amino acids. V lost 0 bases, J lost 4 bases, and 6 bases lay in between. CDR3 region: CASSLAHVTEAFF. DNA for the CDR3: TGTGCCAGCAGCTTAGCGCACGTCACTGAAGCTTTCTTT.

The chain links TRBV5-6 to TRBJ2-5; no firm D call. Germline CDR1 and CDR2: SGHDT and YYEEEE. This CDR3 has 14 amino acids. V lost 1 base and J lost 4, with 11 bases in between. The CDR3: CASSLNSDRETQYF. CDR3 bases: TGTGCCAGCAGCTTGAACAGCGATCGAGAGACCCAGTACTTC.

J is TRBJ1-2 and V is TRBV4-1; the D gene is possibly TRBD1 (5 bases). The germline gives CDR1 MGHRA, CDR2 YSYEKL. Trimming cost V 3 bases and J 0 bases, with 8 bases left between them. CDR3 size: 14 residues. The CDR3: CASSQGTTNYGYTF. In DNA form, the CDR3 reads TGCGCCAGCAGCCAGGGGACTACTAACTATGGCTACACCTTC.

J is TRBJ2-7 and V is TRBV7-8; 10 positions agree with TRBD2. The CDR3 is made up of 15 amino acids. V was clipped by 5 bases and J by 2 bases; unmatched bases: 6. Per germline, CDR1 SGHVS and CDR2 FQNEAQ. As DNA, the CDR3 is TGTGCCAGCAGCCCCCTAGCGGGAGATCCCTACGAGCAGTACTTC. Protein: CASSPLAGDPYEQYF.

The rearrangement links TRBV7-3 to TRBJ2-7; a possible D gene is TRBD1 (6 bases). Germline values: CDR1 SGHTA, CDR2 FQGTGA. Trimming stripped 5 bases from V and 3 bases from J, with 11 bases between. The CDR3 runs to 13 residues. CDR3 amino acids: CASSPGQNYEQYF. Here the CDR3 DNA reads TGTGCCAGCAGCCCTGGACAGAACTACGAGCAGTACTTC.

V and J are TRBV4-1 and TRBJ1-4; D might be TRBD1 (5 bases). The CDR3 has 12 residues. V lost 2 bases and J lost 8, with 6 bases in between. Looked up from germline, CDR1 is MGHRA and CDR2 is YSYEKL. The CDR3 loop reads CASSQRGEKLFF. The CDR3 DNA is TGCGCCAGCAGCCAAAGGGGAGAAAAACTGTTTTTT.

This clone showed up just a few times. Here the CDR3 DNA reads TGTGCCAGCAGCCATTACAGGCCCCAGCATTTT. This codes for CASSHYRPQHF. The V gene is TRBV5-8, the J gene TRBJ1-5; D uncertain. The V end lost 4 bases, the J end lost 9 bases, and 8 bases lay between the germline ends. The CDR3 sequence is 11 residues long. Looked up from germline, CDR1 is SGHTS and CDR2 is YDEGEE.

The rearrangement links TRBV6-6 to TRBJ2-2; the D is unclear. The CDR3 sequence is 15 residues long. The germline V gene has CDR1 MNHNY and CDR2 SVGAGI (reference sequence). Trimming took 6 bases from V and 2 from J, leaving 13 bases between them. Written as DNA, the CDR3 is TGTGCCAGCAGGCGCCGAGACTCTAACACCGGGGAGCTGTTTTTT. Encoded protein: CASRRRDSNTGELFF.